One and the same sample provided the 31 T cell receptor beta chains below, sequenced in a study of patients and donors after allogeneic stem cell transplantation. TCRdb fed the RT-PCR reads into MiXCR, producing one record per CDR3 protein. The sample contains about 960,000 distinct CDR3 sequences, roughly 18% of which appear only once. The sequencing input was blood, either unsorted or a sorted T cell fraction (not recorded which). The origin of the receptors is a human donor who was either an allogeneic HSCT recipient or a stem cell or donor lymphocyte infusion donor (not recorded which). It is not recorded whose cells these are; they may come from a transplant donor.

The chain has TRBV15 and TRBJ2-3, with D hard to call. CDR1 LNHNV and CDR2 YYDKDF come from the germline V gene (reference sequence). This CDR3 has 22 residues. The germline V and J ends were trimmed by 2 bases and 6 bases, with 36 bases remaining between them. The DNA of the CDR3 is TGTGCCACCAGCAGACCCCGATCAGCACCGCGAGACTTGGGGAAGAAGGTGGATACGCAGTATTTT. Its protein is CATSRPRSAPRDLGKKVDTQYF.

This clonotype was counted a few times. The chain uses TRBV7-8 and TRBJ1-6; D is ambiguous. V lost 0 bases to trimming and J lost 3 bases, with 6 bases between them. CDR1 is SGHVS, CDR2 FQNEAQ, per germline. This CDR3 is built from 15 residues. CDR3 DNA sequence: TGTGCCAGCAGCTTAGCTGGAGTCTATAATTCACCCCTCCACTTT. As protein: CASSLAGVYNSPLHF.

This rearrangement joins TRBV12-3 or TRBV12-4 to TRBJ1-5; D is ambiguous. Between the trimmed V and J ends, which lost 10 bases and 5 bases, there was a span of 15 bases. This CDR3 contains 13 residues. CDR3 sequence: CAIGLLSDQPQHF. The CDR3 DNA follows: TGTGCCATAGGTCTTCTAAGTGATCAGCCCCAGCATTTT.

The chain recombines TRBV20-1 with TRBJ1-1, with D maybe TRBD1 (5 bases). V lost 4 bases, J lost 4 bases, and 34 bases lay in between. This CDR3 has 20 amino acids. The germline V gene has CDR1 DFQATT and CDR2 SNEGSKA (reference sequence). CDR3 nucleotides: TGCAGTGCTATACGATCCTGGGAATTGGGGGTAAACTGGGTCGGCACTGAAGCTTTCTTT. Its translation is CSAIRSWELGVNWVGTEAFF.

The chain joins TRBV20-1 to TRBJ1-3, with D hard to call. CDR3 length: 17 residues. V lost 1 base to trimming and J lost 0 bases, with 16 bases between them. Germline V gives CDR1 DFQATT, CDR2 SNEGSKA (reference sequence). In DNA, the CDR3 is TGCAGTGCTAGAGTGAGAGGGAGGGATTTCTCTGGAAACACCATATATTTT. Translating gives CSARVRGRDFSGNTIYF.

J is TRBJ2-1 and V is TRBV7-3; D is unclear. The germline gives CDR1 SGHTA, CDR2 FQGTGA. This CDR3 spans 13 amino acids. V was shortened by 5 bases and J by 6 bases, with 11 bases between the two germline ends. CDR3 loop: CASSAQYTNEQFF. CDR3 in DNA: TGTGCCAGCAGCGCACAATATACCAATGAGCAGTTCTTC.

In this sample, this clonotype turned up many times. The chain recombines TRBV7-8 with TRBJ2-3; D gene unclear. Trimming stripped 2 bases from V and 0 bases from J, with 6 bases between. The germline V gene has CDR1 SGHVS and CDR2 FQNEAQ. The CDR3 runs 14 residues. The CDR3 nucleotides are TGTGCCAGCAGCTTACTGCGGAGCACAGATACGCAGTATTTT. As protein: CASSLLRSTDTQYF. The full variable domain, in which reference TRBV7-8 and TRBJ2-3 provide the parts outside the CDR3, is GAGVSQSPRYKVAKRGQDVALRCDPISGHVSLFWYQQALGQGPEFLTYFQNEAQLDKSGLPSDRFFAERPEGSVSTLKIQRTQQEDSAVYLCASSLLRSTDTQYFGPGTRLTVL.

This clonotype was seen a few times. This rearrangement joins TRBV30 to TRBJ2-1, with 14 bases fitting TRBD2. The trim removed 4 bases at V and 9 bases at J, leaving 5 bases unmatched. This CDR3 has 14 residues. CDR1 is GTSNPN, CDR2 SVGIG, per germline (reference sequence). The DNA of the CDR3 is TGTGCCTGGACTACCGGACTAGCGGGAGGTGAGCAGTTCTTC. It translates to CAWTTGLAGGEQFF.

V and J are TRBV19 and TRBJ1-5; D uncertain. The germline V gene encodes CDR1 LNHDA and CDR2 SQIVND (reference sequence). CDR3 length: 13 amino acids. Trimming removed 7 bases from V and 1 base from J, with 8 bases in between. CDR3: CASKNYSNQPQHF. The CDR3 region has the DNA TGTGCCAGTAAGAACTACAGCAATCAGCCCCAGCATTTT.

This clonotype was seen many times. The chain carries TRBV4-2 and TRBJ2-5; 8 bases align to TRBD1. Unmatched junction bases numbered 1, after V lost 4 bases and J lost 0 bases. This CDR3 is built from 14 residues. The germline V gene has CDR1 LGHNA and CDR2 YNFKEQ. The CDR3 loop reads CASSLDRDQETQYF. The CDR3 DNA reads TGTGCCAGCAGCCTGGACAGGGACCAAGAGACCCAGTACTTC.

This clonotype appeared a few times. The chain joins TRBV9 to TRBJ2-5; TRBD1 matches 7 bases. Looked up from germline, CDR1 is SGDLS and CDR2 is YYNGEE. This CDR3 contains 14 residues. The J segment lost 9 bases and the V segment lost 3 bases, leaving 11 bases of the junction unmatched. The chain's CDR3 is CASSGTGTREPQYF. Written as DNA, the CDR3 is TGTGCCAGCAGCGGGACAGGAACAAGAGAACCCCAGTACTTC.

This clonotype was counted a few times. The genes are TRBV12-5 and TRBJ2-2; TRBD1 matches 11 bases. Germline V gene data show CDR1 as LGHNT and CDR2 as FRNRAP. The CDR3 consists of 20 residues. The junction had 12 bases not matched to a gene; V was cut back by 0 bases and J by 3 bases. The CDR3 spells CASGLVRWRDRGFDTGELFF. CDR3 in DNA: TGTGCTAGTGGTTTGGTACGATGGCGGGACAGGGGGTTCGACACCGGGGAGCTGTTTTTT. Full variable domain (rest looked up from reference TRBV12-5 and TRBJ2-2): DARVTQTPRHKVTEMGQEVTMRCQPILGHNTVFWYRQTMMQGLELLAYFRNRAPLDDSGMPKDRFSAEMPDATLATLKIQPSEPRDSAVYFCASGLVRWRDRGFDTGELFFGEGSRLTVL.

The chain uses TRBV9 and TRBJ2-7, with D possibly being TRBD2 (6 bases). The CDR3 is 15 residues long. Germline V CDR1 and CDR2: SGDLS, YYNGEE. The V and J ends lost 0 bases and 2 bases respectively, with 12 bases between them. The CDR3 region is CASSVGGTPTYEQYF. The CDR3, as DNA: TGTGCCAGCAGCGTAGGAGGGACTCCTACCTACGAGCAGTACTTC. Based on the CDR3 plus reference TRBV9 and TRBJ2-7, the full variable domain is DSGVTQTPKHLITATGQRVTLRCSPRSGDLSVYWYQQSLDQGLQFLIQYYNGEERAKGNILERFSAQQFPDLHSELNLSSLELGDSALYFCASSVGGTPTYEQYFGPGTRLTVT.

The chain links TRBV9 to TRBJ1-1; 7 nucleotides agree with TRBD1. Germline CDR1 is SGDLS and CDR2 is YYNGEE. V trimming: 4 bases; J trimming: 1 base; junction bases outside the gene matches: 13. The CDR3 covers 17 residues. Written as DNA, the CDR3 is TGTGCCAGCAGCTCCCATTCTCAGACAGGGTCGAACACTGAAGCTTTCTTT. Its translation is CASSSHSQTGSNTEAFF.

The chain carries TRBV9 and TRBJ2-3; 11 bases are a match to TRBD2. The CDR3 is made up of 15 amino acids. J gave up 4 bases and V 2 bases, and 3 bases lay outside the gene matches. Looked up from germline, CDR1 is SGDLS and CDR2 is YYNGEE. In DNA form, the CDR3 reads TGTGCCAGCAGCGTTAGCGGGAGGGGGCCAGATACGCAGTATTTT. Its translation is CASSVSGRGPDTQYF.

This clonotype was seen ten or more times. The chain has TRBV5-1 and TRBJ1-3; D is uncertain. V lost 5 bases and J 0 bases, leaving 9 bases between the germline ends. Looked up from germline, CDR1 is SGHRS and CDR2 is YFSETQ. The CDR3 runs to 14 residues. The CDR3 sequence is CASRFESSGNTIYF. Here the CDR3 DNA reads TGCGCCAGCAGGTTCGAGAGCTCTGGAAACACCATATATTTT.

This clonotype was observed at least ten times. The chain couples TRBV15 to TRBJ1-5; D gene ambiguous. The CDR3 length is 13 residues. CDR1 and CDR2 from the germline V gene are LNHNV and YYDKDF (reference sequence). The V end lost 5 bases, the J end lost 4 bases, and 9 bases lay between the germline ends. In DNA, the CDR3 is TGTGCCACCAGCGGAAACAAAAATCAGCCCCAGCATTTT. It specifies CATSGNKNQPQHF.

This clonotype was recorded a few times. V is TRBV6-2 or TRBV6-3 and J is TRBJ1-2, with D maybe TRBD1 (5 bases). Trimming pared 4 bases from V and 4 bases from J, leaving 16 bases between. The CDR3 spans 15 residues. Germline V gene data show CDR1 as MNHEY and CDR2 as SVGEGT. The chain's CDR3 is CASSFAGGQSYGYTF. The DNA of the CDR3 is TGTGCCAGCAGTTTCGCGGGTGGACAAAGCTATGGCTACACCTTC.

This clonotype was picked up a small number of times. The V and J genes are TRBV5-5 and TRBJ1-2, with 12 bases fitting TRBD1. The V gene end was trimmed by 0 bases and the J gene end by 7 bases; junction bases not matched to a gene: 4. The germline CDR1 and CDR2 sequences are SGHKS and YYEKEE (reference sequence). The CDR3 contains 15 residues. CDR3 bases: TGTGCCAGCAGCTTGGAATTGGGACAGGGGGCTGGCTACACCTTC. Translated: CASSLELGQGAGYTF.

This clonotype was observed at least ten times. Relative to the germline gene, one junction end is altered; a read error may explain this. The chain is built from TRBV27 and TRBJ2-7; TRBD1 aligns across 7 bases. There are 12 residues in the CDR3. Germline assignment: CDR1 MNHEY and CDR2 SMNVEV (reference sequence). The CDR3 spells CASSSTGNEQYF. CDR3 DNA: TGCGCCAGCAGCTCGACAGGGAACGAGCAGTACTTC.

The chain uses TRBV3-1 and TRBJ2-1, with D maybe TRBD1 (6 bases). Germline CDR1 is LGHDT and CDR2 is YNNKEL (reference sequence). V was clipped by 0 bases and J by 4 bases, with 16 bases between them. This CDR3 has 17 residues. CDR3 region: CASSQDSAGAKYNEQFF. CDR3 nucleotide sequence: TGTGCCAGCAGCCAAGATTCTGCAGGGGCGAAATACAATGAGCAGTTCTTC.

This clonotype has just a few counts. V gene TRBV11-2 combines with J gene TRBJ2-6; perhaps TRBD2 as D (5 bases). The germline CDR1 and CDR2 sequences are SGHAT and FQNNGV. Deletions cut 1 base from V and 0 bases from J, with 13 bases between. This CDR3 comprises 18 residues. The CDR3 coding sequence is TGTGCCAGCAGCTTAGTAGTGGGCCGGGGCTCTGGGGCCAACGTCCTGACTTTC. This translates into CASSLVVGRGSGANVLTF.

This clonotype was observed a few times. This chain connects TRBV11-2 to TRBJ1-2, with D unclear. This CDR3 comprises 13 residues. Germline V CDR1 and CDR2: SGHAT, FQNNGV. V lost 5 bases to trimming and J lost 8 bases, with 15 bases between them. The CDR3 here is CASSLHPKEGYTF. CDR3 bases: TGTGCCAGCAGCCTCCATCCCAAGGAGGGCTACACCTTC. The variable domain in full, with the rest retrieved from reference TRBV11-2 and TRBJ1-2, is EAGVAQSPRYKIIEKRQSVAFWCNPISGHATLYWYQQILGQGPKLLIQFQNNGVVDDSQLPKDRFSAERLKGVDSTLKIQPAKLEDSAVYLCASSLHPKEGYTFGSGTRLTVV.

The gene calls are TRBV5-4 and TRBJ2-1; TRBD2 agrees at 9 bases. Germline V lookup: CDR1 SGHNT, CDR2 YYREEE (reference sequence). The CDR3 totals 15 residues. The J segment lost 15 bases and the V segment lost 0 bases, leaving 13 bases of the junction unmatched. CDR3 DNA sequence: TGTGCCAGCAGCTTGGCCTTGGGAGCGGGGGGCCCTCTGTTCTTC. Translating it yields CASSLALGAGGPLFF.

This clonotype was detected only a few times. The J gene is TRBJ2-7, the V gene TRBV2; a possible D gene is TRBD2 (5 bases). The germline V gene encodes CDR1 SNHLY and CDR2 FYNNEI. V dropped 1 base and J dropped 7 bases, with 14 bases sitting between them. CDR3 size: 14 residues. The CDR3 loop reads CASSEVRLPGEQYF. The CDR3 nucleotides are TGTGCCAGCAGTGAAGTTCGTCTCCCGGGGGAGCAGTACTTC. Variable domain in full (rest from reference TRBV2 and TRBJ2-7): EPEVTQTPSHQVTQMGQEVILRCVPISNHLYFYWYRQILGQKVEFLVSFYNNEISEKSEIFDDQFSVERPDGSNFTLKIRSTKLEDSAMYFCASSEVRLPGEQYFGPGTRLTVT.

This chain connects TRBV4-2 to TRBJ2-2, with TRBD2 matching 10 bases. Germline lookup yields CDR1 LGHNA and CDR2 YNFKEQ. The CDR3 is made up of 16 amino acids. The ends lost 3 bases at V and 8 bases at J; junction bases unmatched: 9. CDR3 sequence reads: CASSQDLAGVAGELFF. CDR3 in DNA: TGTGCCAGCAGCCAGGACCTAGCGGGAGTCGCGGGGGAGCTGTTTTTT.

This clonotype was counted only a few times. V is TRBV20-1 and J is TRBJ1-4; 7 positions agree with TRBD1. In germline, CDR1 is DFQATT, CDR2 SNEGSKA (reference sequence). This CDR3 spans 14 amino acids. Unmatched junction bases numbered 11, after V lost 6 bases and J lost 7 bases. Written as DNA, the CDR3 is TGCAGTGCCAAAGTAGGGGGCAAGGGTGAAAAACTGTTTTTT. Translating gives CSAKVGGKGEKLFF.

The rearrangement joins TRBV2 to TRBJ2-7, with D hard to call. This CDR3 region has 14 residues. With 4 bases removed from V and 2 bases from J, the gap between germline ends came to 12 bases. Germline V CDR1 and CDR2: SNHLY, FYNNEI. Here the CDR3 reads CASSARLTPYEQYF. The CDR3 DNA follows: TGTGCCAGCAGTGCTAGACTCACGCCCTACGAGCAGTACTTC.

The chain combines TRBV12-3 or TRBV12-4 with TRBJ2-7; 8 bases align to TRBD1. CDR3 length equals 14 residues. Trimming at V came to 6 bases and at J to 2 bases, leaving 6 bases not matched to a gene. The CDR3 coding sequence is TGTGCCAGCAGCCCGGGACAGGATACCTACGAGCAGTACTTC. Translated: CASSPGQDTYEQYF.

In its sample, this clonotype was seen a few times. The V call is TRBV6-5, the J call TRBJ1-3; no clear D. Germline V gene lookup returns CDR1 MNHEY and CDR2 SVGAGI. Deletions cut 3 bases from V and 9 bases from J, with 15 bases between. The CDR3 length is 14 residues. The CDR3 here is CASSYNGPSSTIYF. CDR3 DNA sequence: TGTGCCAGCAGTTATAACGGACCCTCGTCCACCATATATTTT.

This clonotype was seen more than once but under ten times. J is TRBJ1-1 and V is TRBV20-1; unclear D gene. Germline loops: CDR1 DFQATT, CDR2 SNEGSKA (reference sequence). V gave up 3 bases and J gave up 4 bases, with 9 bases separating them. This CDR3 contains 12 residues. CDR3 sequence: CSASQLGTEAFF. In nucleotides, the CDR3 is TGCAGTGCTAGCCAGCTGGGCACTGAAGCTTTCTTT.